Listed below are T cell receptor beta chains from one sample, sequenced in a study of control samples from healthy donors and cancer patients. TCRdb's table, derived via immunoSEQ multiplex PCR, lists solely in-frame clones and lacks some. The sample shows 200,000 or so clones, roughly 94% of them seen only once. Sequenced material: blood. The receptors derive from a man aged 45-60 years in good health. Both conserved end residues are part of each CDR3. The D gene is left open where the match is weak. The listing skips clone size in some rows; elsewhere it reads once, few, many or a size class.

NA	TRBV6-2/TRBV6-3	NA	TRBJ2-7	CASSYYGSYEQYF	TGTGCCAGCAGTTATTACGGTTCCTACGAGCAGTACTTC
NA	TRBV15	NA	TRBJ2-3	CATSRTLSGQDTQYF	TGTGCCACCAGCCGGACCCTTTCGGGCCAAGATACGCAGTATTTT
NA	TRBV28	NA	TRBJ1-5	CASSPPGTTYSNQPQHF	TGTGCCAGCAGTCCACCAGGGACAACTTATAGCAATCAGCCCCAGCATTTT
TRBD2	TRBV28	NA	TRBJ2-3	CASSGRATSLTDTQYF	TGTGCCAGCAGTGGGCGGGCGACTAGCCTCACAGATACGCAGTATTTT
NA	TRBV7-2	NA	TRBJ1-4	CASSTYGGEKLFF	TGTGCCAGCAGCACCTATGGTGGTGAAAAACTGTTTTTT
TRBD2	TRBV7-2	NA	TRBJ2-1	CASSFRLAGANEQFF	TGTGCCAGCAGCTTTCGGCTAGCGGGGGCCAATGAGCAGTTCTTC
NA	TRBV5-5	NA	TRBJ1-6	CASSSPQGLNSPLHF	TGTGCCAGCAGCTCCCCGCAGGGGCTGAATTCACCCCTCCACTTT
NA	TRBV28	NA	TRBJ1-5	CASSPQGGVGNQPQHF	TGTGCCAGCAGTCCCCAGGGAGGGGTTGGCAATCAGCCCCAGCATTTT
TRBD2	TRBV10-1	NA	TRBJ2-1	CASSETGLAEDNEQFF	TGCGCCAGCAGTGAGACTGGACTAGCGGAAGACAATGAGCAGTTCTTC
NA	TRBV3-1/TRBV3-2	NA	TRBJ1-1	CASSQGHLGTEAFF	TGTGCCAGCAGCCAGGGCCACCTCGGGACTGAAGCTTTCTTT
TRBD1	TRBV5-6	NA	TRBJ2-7	CASSTTQGSGKQYF	TGTGCCAGCAGTACCACACAGGGGTCTGGCAAGCAGTACTTC
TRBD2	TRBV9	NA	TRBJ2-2	CASSREPSGGDTGELFF	TGTGCCAGCAGCCGGGAGCCTAGCGGGGGAGACACCGGGGAGCTGTTTTTT
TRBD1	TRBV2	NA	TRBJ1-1	CASREGQGRTEAFF	TGTGCCAGCAGGGAGGGACAGGGAAGGACTGAAGCTTTCTTT
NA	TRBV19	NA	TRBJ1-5	CASSTMGGDQPQHF	TGTGCCAGTAGTACCATGGGGGGGGATCAGCCCCAGCATTTT
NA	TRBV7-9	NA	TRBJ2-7	CASSLSFTGSYEQYF	TGTGCCAGCAGCTTATCATTTACAGGCTCCTACGAGCAGTACTTC
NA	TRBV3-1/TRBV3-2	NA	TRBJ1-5	CASSFGGNQPQHF	TGTGCCAGCAGCTTCGGGGGCAATCAGCCCCAGCATTTT
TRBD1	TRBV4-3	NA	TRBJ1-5	CASSLEGAPGQPQHF	TGCGCCAGCAGCCTGGAGGGGGCGCCGGGTCAGCCCCAGCATTTT
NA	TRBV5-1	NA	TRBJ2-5	CASSLGPETQYF	TGCGCCAGCAGCTTGGGTCCGGAGACCCAGTACTTC
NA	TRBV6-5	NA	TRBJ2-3	CASSEGPSTDTQYF	TGTGCCAGCAGCGAGGGACCTAGCACAGATACGCAGTATTTT
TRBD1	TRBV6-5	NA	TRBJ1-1	CASSGTVNTEAFF	TGTGCCAGCAGCGGGACAGTGAACACTGAAGCTTTCTTT
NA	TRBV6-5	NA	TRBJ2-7	CASSYQSITYEQYF	TGTGCCAGCAGTTATCAATCCATTACCTACGAGCAGTACTTC
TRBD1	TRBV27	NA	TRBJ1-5	CASSRGRNQPQHF	TGTGCCAGCTCCAGGGGGCGCAATCAGCCCCAGCATTTT
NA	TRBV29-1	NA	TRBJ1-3	CSVTGADENTIYF	TGCAGCGTAACCGGGGCCGATGAGAACACCATATATTTT
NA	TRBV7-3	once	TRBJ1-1	CASSAYRNTEAFF	TGTGCCAGCAGCGCATACAGGAACACTGAAGCTTTCTTT
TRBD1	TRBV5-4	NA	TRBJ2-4	CASSLGTGGEGNIQYF	TGTGCCAGCAGCTTAGGGACAGGGGGGGAAGGAAACATTCAGTACTTC
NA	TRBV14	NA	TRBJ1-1	CASSQGVVGTEAFF	TGTGCCAGCAGCCAAGGGGTGGTTGGCACTGAAGCTTTCTTT
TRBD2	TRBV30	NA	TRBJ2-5	CAWRTSGRETQYF	TGTGCCTGGAGGACTAGCGGGAGAGAGACCCAGTACTTC
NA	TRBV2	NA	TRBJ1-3	CASSRALSGNTIYF	TGTGCCAGCAGTAGGGCTCTCTCTGGAAACACCATATATTTT
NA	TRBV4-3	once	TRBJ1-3	CASSQELPGAVSGNTIYF	TGCGCCAGCAGCCAAGAGTTACCAGGGGCCGTCTCTGGAAACACCATATATTTT
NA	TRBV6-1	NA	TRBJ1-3	CASSVGLFSSGNTIYF	TGTGCCAGCAGTGTAGGGCTATTCAGCTCTGGAAACACCATATATTTT
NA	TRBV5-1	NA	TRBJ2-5	CASSLDYQETQYF	TGCGCCAGCAGCTTGGACTACCAAGAGACCCAGTACTTC
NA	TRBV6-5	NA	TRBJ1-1	CASSRQIMNTEAFF	TGTGCCAGCAGCCGACAGATTATGAACACTGAAGCTTTCTTT
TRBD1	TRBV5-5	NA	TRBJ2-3	CASSSRQGPTDTQYF	TGTGCCAGCAGCTCCCGACAGGGCCCCACAGATACGCAGTATTTT
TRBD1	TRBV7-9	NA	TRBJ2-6	CASSHRDRASGANVLTF	TGTGCCAGCAGCCACCGGGACAGGGCCTCTGGGGCCAACGTCCTGACTTTC
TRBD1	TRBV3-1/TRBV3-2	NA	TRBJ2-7	CASSQASDRVSYEQYF	TGTGCCAGCAGCCAAGCTTCCGACAGGGTTTCCTACGAGCAGTACTTC
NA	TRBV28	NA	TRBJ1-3	CASKTSTAPGNTIYF	TGTGCCAGCAAAACATCGACAGCTCCTGGAAACACCATATATTTT
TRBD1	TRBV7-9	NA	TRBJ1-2	CASSVSGTTGGGYTF	TGTGCCAGCAGCGTCTCCGGGACAACAGGGGGTGGCTACACCTTC
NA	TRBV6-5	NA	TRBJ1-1	CASTDQTVNTEAFF	TGTGCCAGCACCGACCAGACGGTGAACACTGAAGCTTTCTTT
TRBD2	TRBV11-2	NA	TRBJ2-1	CATSGGTYNEQFF	TGTGCCACCTCGGGGGGAACCTACAATGAGCAGTTCTTC
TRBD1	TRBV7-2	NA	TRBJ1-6	CASSLDRGDSPLHF	TGTGCCAGCAGCTTGGACAGGGGGGATTCACCCCTCCACTTT
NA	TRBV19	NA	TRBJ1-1	CASSTTGQRPEAFF	TGTGCCAGTAGCACGACCGGGCAGAGGCCTGAAGCTTTCTTT
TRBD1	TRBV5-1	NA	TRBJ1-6	CASSLAGQGANSPLHF	TGCGCCAGCAGCTTGGCGGGACAGGGGGCTAATTCACCCCTCCACTTT
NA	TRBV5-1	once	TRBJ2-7	CASSLLRVTSEQYF	TGCGCCAGCAGCTTGTTACGAGTTACGAGCGAGCAGTACTTC
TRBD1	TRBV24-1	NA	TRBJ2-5	CATSDSRDREQETQYF	TGTGCCACCAGTGATAGCCGGGACAGGGAGCAGGAGACCCAGTACTTC
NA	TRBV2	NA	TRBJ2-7	CAGGLQSYEQYF	TGTGCCGGGGGACTCCAATCCTACGAGCAGTACTTC
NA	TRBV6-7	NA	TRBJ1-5	CASSPLGSHNNQPQHF	TGTGCCAGCAGTCCCCTCGGGTCCCATAACAATCAGCCCCAGCATTTT
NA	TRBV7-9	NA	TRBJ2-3	CASSSGADTQYF	TGTGCCAGCAGCTCGGGCGCGGATACGCAGTATTTT
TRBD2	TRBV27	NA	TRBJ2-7	CASSLGGGRYEQYF	TGTGCCAGCAGTTTAGGCGGGGGTCGCTACGAGCAGTACTTC
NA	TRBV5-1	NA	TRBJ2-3	CASSLGSVGAHTDTQYF	TGCGCCAGCAGCTTGGGTTCGGTCGGGGCACACACAGATACGCAGTATTTT
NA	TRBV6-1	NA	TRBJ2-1	CASSEALTRTWFF	TGTGCCAGCAGTGAAGCGTTGACCCGGACTTGGTTCTTC
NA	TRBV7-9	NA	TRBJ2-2	CASSLTTGRELFF	TGTGCCAGCAGCCTGACCACGGGGAGGGAGCTGTTTTTT
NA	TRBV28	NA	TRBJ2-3	CASRPGTSGLGTQYF	TGTGCCAGCAGACCAGGAACCTCCGGCCTGGGTACGCAGTATTTT
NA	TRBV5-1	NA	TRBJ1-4	CASSLLGALNEKLFF	TGCGCCAGCAGCTTGCTTGGAGCCCTAAATGAAAAACTGTTTTTT
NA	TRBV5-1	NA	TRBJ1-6	CASSLDLNSPLHF	TGCGCCAGCAGCTTGGACCTCAATTCACCCCTCCACTTT
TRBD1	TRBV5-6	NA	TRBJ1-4	CASSLGTGEQKLFF	TGTGCCAGCAGCTTAGGGACAGGGGAACAAAAACTGTTTTTT
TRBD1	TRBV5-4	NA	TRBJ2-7	CASSLAKDRGLEQYF	TGTGCCAGCAGCTTGGCCAAGGACAGGGGATTGGAGCAGTACTTC